These 8 T cell receptor beta chains were all obtained from the same sample, sequenced in a study of blood T cell repertoires in COVID-19. The method was immunoSEQ multiplex PCR; TCRdb's version includes in-frame clones alone and lacks a portion of them. The sample includes fewer than 300,000 clones, approximately 83% of them seen just once. The sample taken for sequencing was PBMCs or T cells enriched from blood (not recorded which). The receptor set was obtained from a young woman who had recovered from COVID-19.

This chain links TRBV19 with TRBJ1-5, with D uncertain. The CDR3 length is 13 residues. Germline V gene sequence: CDR1 LNHDA, CDR2 SQIVND (reference sequence). Deletions cut 11 bases from V and 3 bases from J, with 14 bases between. This CDR3 reads CASTGSLNQPQHF. CDR3 bases: TGTGCCTCTACCGGGAGCCTCAATCAGCCCCAGCATTTT. The full variable domain, rest sourced from reference TRBV19 and TRBJ1-5, is DGGITQSPKYLFRKEGQNVTLSCEQNLNHDAMYWYRQDPGQGLRLIYYSQIVNDFQKGDIAEGYSVSREKKESFPLTVTSAQKNPTAFYLCASTGSLNQPQHFGDGTRLSIL.

The rearrangement links TRBV6-6 to TRBJ2-3; TRBD1 might be the D (6 bases). The CDR3 length is 12 residues. Trimming took 10 bases from V and 2 from J, leaving 10 bases between them. CDR1 MNHNY and CDR2 SVGAGI come from the germline V gene (reference sequence). The CDR3 loop reads CAIRTDTDTQYF. The CDR3 DNA is TGTGCCATCAGGACAGACACAGATACGCAGTATTTT.

The chain employs TRBV5-1 and TRBJ2-5; TRBD2 is a possible D gene (5 bases). The CDR3 loop spans 13 amino acids. V was cut by 4 bases and J by 3 bases, with 10 bases left in between. CDR1 and CDR2 (germline): SGHRS, YFSETQ. Written as DNA, the CDR3 is TGCGCCAGCAGCACCCACGGGGAAGAGACCCAGTACTTC. Protein: CASSTHGEETQYF.

This rearrangement joins TRBV5-1 to TRBJ2-1, with D possibly matching TRBD1 (5 bases). There are 13 residues in the CDR3. The germline V and J ends were trimmed by 6 bases and 3 bases, with 10 bases remaining between them. Germline values: CDR1 SGHRS, CDR2 YFSETQ. The CDR3: CASNQDNYNEQFF. CDR3 in DNA: TGCGCCAGCAACCAGGACAACTACAATGAGCAGTTCTTC. Supplemented by reference TRBV5-1 and TRBJ2-1, the full variable domain reads KAGVTQTPRYLIKTRGQQVTLSCSPISGHRSVSWYQQTPGQGLQFLFEYFSETQRNKGNFPGRFSGRQFSNSRSEMNVSTLELGDSALYLCASNQDNYNEQFFGPGTRLTVL.

This chain's CDR3 is CAISESRGGNYGYTF. CDR3 DNA: TGTGCCATCAGTGAGTCCCGGGGGGGGAACTATGGCTACACCTTC. V and J are TRBV10-3 and TRBJ1-2; tentative D call: TRBD1 (5 bases). With 0 bases removed from V and 2 bases from J, the gap between germline ends came to 10 bases. The CDR3 totals 15 residues. Germline assignment: CDR1 ENHRY and CDR2 SYGVKD.

The chain has TRBV5-1 and TRBJ1-5; TRBD1 aligns across 7 bases. V lost 2 bases and J lost 4; bases outside the gene matches: 6. Germline assignment: CDR1 SGHRS and CDR2 YFSETQ. The CDR3 is 15 residues long. This chain's CDR3 is CASSLTGADNQPQHF. CDR3 in DNA: TGCGCCAGCAGCTTAACAGGGGCCGATAATCAGCCCCAGCATTTT. Full variable domain (outside the CDR3, taken from reference TRBV5-1 and TRBJ1-5): KAGVTQTPRYLIKTRGQQVTLSCSPISGHRSVSWYQQTPGQGLQFLFEYFSETQRNKGNFPGRFSGRQFSNSRSEMNVSTLELGDSALYLCASSLTGADNQPQHFGDGTRLSIL.

V gene TRBV28 combines with J gene TRBJ1-5; TRBD1 agrees at 7 bases. Germline CDR1 MDHEN, CDR2 SYDVKM. The trim removed 5 bases at V and 5 bases at J, leaving 6 bases unmatched. CDR3 size: 14 residues. The CDR3 here is CASSKTGSYQPQHF. The CDR3 bases are TGTGCCAGCAGTAAGACAGGGTCATATCAGCCCCAGCATTTT.

This clone was seen a few times. This chain uses TRBV27 with TRBJ2-1; 10 nucleotides match TRBD2. The CDR3 contains 13 residues. Germline V gene sequence: CDR1 MNHEY, CDR2 SMNVEV (reference sequence). The V gene end was trimmed by 5 bases and the J gene end by 6 bases; junction bases not matched to a gene: 1. This CDR3 is CASSASGSNEQFF. The CDR3 DNA sequence: TGTGCCAGCAGTGCTAGCGGGAGCAATGAGCAGTTCTTC.